The 15 T cell receptor beta chains in this list originate from one sample, sequenced in a study of T-cell reconstitution after alpha-beta-depleted transplantation in children (dated by TCRdb to about 2016). Library prep was done by PCR. Sequencing was performed on an Illumina HiSeq 2500. Molecular barcoding was employed in the preparation of TCR libraries, with unique molecular identifiers being used to normalize TCRbeta repertoire quantification. TCRdb handled the public reads itself, with Q25 trimming in fastp and clone calling in MiXCR, and kept productive beta chains. Rows with one shared CDR3 protein collapse into an entry with the most common genes and DNA. Here the sample has about 78,000 distinct CDR3 sequences; 13% to 15% occur a single time. The top ten hold less than 35% of the sample. Explained via the paper, the treatment or condition label denotes: allogeneic hematopoietic cell transplantation with graft depleted of TCRalphabeta T cells and CD19 B cells.

Here the sequenced sample was PBMCs, mostly from graft donor cells, taken 180 days after TCRalphabeta/CD19-depleted stem cell transplant. The receptors were sampled from a male patient between 2 and 15 years old who had a stem cell transplant for acute lymphoblastic leukemia, so the T cells may come from the graft donor.

This clonotype was detected a few times. V and J are TRBV12-3 or TRBV12-4 and TRBJ2-3; D not resolved. The CDR3 is made up of 14 amino acids. Trimming pared 5 bases from V and 7 bases from J, leaving 16 bases between. In DNA form, the CDR3 reads TGTGCCAGCAGTGACTGGGAAACACACCATACGCAGTATTTT. Its protein product is CASSDWETHHTQYF.

The table lists this clonotype with a few counts. The rearrangement joins TRBV7-6 to TRBJ2-7; D remains ambiguous. The CDR3 consists of 13 residues. Per germline, CDR1 SGHVS and CDR2 FNYEAQ. The V and J ends lost 6 bases and 0 bases respectively, with 9 bases between them. CDR3 coding DNA: TGTGCCAGCAGTCAAGGGTTCTCCTACGAGCAGTACTTC. As protein: CASSQGFSYEQYF.

The sample holds a few counts of this clonotype. V and J are TRBV15 and TRBJ2-7; maybe TRBD2 (5 bases). Germline V gene lookup returns CDR1 LNHNV and CDR2 YYDKDF (reference sequence). The CDR3 sequence is 13 residues long. V was trimmed by 1 base and J by 4 bases, leaving 8 bases between them. The CDR3 region is CATSRASQYEQYF. The CDR3 DNA is TGTGCCACCAGCAGAGCTAGCCAGTACGAGCAGTACTTC.

This clonotype was picked up a small number of times. V gene TRBV7-9 combines with J gene TRBJ2-5; perhaps TRBD2 as D (7 bases). The CDR3 spans 15 residues. V dropped 7 bases and J dropped 2 bases, with 17 bases sitting between them. Germline CDR1 reads SEHNR; CDR2 reads FQNEAQ (reference sequence). The CDR3 is CASKNRGGGQETQYF. CDR3 in DNA: TGTGCCAGCAAGAATAGGGGAGGGGGACAAGAGACCCAGTACTTC.

This chain uses TRBV21-1 with TRBJ2-2. TRBV21-1 is deemed a pseudogene. The CDR3 has 11 amino acids. The CDR3 is CALEAIGELFF. CDR3 DNA: TGTGCCCTCGAGGCGATCGGGGAGCTGTTTTTT.

The rearrangement joins TRBV4-1 to TRBJ1-2, with D hard to call. The CDR3 sequence is 13 residues long. The germline V and J ends were trimmed by 1 base and 1 base, with 4 bases remaining between them. Germline assignment: CDR1 MGHRA and CDR2 YSYEKL. CDR3 DNA: TGCGCCAGCAGCCAAGCACATAACTATGGCTACACCTTC. It translates to CASSQAHNYGYTF.

The V gene is TRBV24-1, the J gene TRBJ1-2; no firm D call. Trimming cost V 4 bases and J 8 bases, with 10 bases left between them. The CDR3 loop spans 12 amino acids. Germline CDR1 reads KGHDR; CDR2 reads SFDVKD. The CDR3 here is CATSERSEGYTF. The CDR3 DNA follows: TGTGCCACCAGTGAAAGAAGTGAAGGCTACACCTTC.

The J gene is TRBJ2-7, the V gene TRBV19; 7 bases are shared with TRBD1. This CDR3 has 13 residues. V was clipped by 5 bases and J by 4 bases; unmatched bases: 5. CDR1 LNHDA and CDR2 SQIVND come from the germline V gene (reference sequence). CDR3 residues: CASSSRQGYEQYF. The CDR3 DNA sequence: TGTGCCAGTAGTTCCCGACAGGGATACGAGCAGTACTTC.

This clonotype was counted many times. J is TRBJ1-5 and V is TRBV12-3 or TRBV12-4; the match to TRBD1 covers 8 bases. There are 16 residues in the CDR3. With 5 bases clipped from V and 11 bases from J, the junction kept 17 bases outside the gene matches. The CDR3 spells CASSNRDRRVSEAQHF. The CDR3 DNA follows: TGTGCCAGCAGTAACCGGGACAGGCGAGTCTCAGAGGCCCAGCATTTT.

The chain carries TRBV20-1 and TRBJ2-1; D is perhaps TRBD1 or TRBD2 (7 bases each). CDR1 and CDR2 (germline): DFQATT, SNEGSKA (reference sequence). Trimming took off 2 bases at V and 5 bases at J, with 13 bases between the two ends. This CDR3 is built from 14 residues. CDR3 loop: CSARSGGRDNEQFF. The CDR3 DNA sequence: TGCAGTGCTAGATCAGGGGGGAGGGACAATGAGCAGTTCTTC.

This sequence joins TRBV7-2 and TRBJ2-3; weak D call: TRBD2 (5 bases). CDR1 and CDR2 from the germline V gene are SGHTA and FQGNSA. The CDR3 extends over 14 amino acids. V shed 1 base and J shed 1 base, with 6 bases lying between them. The CDR3 is CASSLDGGTDTQYF. CDR3 coding DNA: TGTGCCAGCAGCTTAGACGGGGGCACAGATACGCAGTATTTT.

CDR3 sequence (DNA): TGCGCCAGTATGCGAACCACCGGGGAGCTGTTTTTT. It translates to CASMRTTGELFF. The chain recombines TRBV5-1 with TRBJ2-2, with D unresolved. Germline values: CDR1 SGHRS, CDR2 YFSETQ. The CDR3 length is 12 residues. The ends were cut back, 8 bases at V and 4 bases at J, with 9 bases in the middle.

This chain uses TRBV20-1 with TRBJ2-5; 8 nucleotides align to TRBD1. The CDR3 extends over 17 amino acids. V trimming: 4 bases; J trimming: 0 bases; junction bases outside the gene matches: 13. Germline CDR1 reads DFQATT; CDR2 reads SNEGSKA (reference sequence). In DNA, the CDR3 is TGCAGTGCTATTCTACCCAGGGGGCCCAAGTACCAAGAGACCCAGTACTTC. Encoded protein: CSAILPRGPKYQETQYF.

This clonotype was observed at least ten times. The chain couples TRBV10-3 to TRBJ2-7; 10 bases match TRBD1. CDR1 is ENHRY, CDR2 SYGVKD, per germline. This CDR3 region has 14 residues. Trimming at V came to 7 bases and at J to 6 bases, leaving 9 bases not matched to a gene. This CDR3 is CAITRDRGISEQYF. CDR3 in DNA: TGTGCCATCACTAGGGACAGGGGAATTTCCGAGCAGTACTTC.

As to this clonotype: This CDR3 is missing its conserved last phenylalanine or tryptophan, likely due to a read error. V usage is TRBV10-3 and J usage is TRBJ1-5, with 11 bases aligning to TRBD1. Germline CDR1 is ENHRY and CDR2 is SYGVKD. J gave up 7 bases and V 7 bases, and 6 bases lay outside the gene matches. The CDR3 length is 14 residues. CDR3 bases: TGTGCCATCAATCAGGACAGGGGGCGGCAGCCCCAGCATTCT. Translating gives CAINQDRGRQPQHS.